This T cell receptor (beta chain) was documented in a study of cytomegalovirus exposure and HLA in healthy donors. Generated by immunoSEQ multiplex PCR, the TCRdb table keeps only in-frame clones and is missing some. The data contain fewer than 80,000 clones, 96% of them singletons. This CDR3 has 16 residues. CDR1 is SGHAT, CDR2 FQNNGV, per germline. V was shortened by 1 base and J by 1 base, with 10 bases between the two germline ends. The material sequenced was PBMCs. This clonotype was obtained from a woman under 30 in good health and CMV-seropositive. The chain employs TRBV11-2 and TRBJ2-2; a possible D gene is TRBD1 (5 bases). The CDR3: CASSLGDRMNTGELFF. DNA of the CDR3: TGTGCCAGCAGCTTAGGTGACAGAATGAACACCGGGGAGCTGTTTTTT.